This T cell receptor beta chain was profiled in a study of spatial heterogeneity in lung cancer. CDR3 size: 16 residues. Germline lookup yields CDR1 MNHEY and CDR2 SVGEGT. The time point is: sample taken at primary tumor resection. Tumor, nontumor lung or frozen PBMC supplied whole RNA, sequenced without sorting. Samples were obtained from around 72 donors, all untreated early-stage non-small cell lung cancer patients. Individually, TCR cDNA molecules were each labelled with a unique molecular identifier. TCRdb redid the calling of the 5' RACE reads with MiXCR, one entry per CDR3 protein. The data hold 90,000 to 95,000 distinct CDR3 sequences, with about 12% observed a single time. A remark on this clonotype: At one of its ends the junction is not consistent with the germline gene, which may arise from a read error.

This chain links TRBV6-2 or TRBV6-3 with TRBJ2-1; TRBD2 aligns across 12 bases. The clonotype originates from a male donor with early-stage non-small cell lung cancer. The material sequenced was PBMCs, taken at surgery. The CDR3 reads CASGRASGRAYNEQFF. In DNA form, the CDR3 reads TGTGCCAGCGGTCGGGCTAGCGGGAGGGCCTATAATGAGCAGTTCTTC.